The entry below describes one T cell receptor beta chain. The antigen is undetermined. This specimen belongs to a study of shared clonotypes between healthy human individuals. Study-wide points: Read depth was anticipated to influence clonotype sharing among donors.

Only in-frame clones appear in the TCRdb table, and some are missing; sequencing was by immunoSEQ multiplex PCR. This table has roughly 2.6 million clones, more than 80% appearing once. Trimming pared 0 bases from V and 2 bases from J, leaving 10 bases between. Germline assignment: CDR1 MNHEY and CDR2 SVGAGI. This CDR3 has 15 amino acids. This chain uses TRBV6-5 with TRBJ1-1; D ambiguous. The receptor was isolated from a man between 18 and 29 years old in good health. The sample comprised naive CD4+ T cells sorted from blood. Subset here: CD45RA+ positively selected. The CDR3 is CASSYSIQTNTEAFF. The CDR3 region has the DNA TGTGCCAGCAGTTACTCGATACAGACCAACACTGAAGCTTTCTTT.